This passage covers 27 T cell receptor beta chains from one sample sequenced in a study of cytomegalovirus exposure and HLA in healthy donors. A multiplex PCR was run with 60 Vbeta primers and 13 Jbeta primers. The repertoire was sequenced with immunoSEQ multiplex PCR; TCRdb's copy has only in-frame clones and lacks some. The listing records about 79,000 clones. The sequencing input was PBMCs. The source is a man in his thirties or forties in good health and CMV-seronegative.

The V call is TRBV11-2, the J call TRBJ2-1; 10 bases map to TRBD2. The germline V gene has CDR1 SGHAT and CDR2 FQNNGV. There are 13 residues in the CDR3. The junction had 3 bases not matched to a gene; V was cut back by 5 bases and J by 8 bases. The CDR3 DNA sequence: TGTGCCAGCAGCGAGCGGGAGGGGCATGAGCAGTTCTTC. As protein: CASSEREGHEQFF.

The chain uses TRBV25-1 and TRBJ2-2; 9 bases agree with TRBD2. The CDR3 is 14 residues long. V lost 4 bases and J lost 4; bases outside the gene matches: 1. The germline V gene has CDR1 MGHDK and CDR2 SYGVNS. The CDR3 reads CASSAAGGTGELFF. In DNA, the CDR3 is TGTGCCAGCAGTGCAGCGGGGGGCACCGGGGAGCTGTTTTTT.

The chain combines TRBV7-3 with TRBJ2-3; 8 bases match TRBD2. CDR3 length: 12 residues. The V segment lost 5 bases and the J segment 6 bases; nucleotides outside the gene matches: 1. Germline CDR1 reads SGHTA; CDR2 reads FQGTGA. This CDR3 reads CASSPSGDTQYF. CDR3 bases: TGTGCCAGCAGCCCTAGCGGGGATACGCAGTATTTT.

Here the CDR3 DNA reads TGTGCCAGCAGCGCTACACTAGGGTACCAAGAGACCCAGTACTTC. Translating gives CASSATLGYQETQYF. The chain employs TRBV9 and TRBJ2-5; TRBD2 is a possible D gene (5 bases). CDR3 length equals 15 residues. V dropped 3 bases and J dropped 0 bases, with 12 bases sitting between them. Germline loops: CDR1 SGDLS, CDR2 YYNGEE.

The chain carries TRBV6-5 and TRBJ1-1; 9 bases agree with TRBD1. V gave up 10 bases and J gave up 4 bases; unmatched junction bases: 10. The germline V gene has CDR1 MNHEY and CDR2 SVGAGI. There are 14 residues in the CDR3. CDR3 protein: CATRQGDEGTEAFF. Here the CDR3 DNA reads TGTGCCACCCGACAGGGGGACGAAGGCACTGAAGCTTTCTTT.

This chain uses TRBV4-3 with TRBJ2-2; no clear D. Germline V lookup: CDR1 LGHNA, CDR2 YSLEER. V lost 0 bases and J lost 7, with 18 bases in between. CDR3 size: 17 residues. The CDR3 spells CASSQEATTELGGELFF. CDR3 bases: TGCGCCAGCAGCCAAGAGGCGACAACAGAACTTGGCGGGGAGCTGTTTTTT.

This chain links TRBV19 with TRBJ1-3, with 7 bases that match TRBD1. CDR3 length: 16 residues. CDR1 LNHDA and CDR2 SQIVND come from the germline V gene (reference sequence). With V trimmed by 3 bases and J by 0 bases, 5 bases remained unmatched. The DNA of the CDR3 is TGTGCCAGTAGTATTCGGACAGGCGTCTCTGGAAACACCATATATTTT. Amino acid sequence: CASSIRTGVSGNTIYF. Full variable domain (rest looked up from reference TRBV19 and TRBJ1-3): DGGITQSPKYLFRKEGQNVTLSCEQNLNHDAMYWYRQDPGQGLRLIYYSQIVNDFQKGDIAEGYSVSREKKESFPLTVTSAQKNPTAFYLCASSIRTGVSGNTIYFGEGSWLTVV.

The gene calls are TRBV13 and TRBJ2-1; no reliable D call. The CDR3 consists of 14 residues. Trimming pared 2 bases from V and 7 bases from J, leaving 12 bases between. Germline lookup yields CDR1 PRHDT and CDR2 FYEKMQ (reference sequence). CDR3 coding DNA: TGTGCCAGCAGCTTAAGGCAGGTTCTGAATGAGCAGTTCTTC. This gives the protein CASSLRQVLNEQFF.

This sequence joins TRBV19 and TRBJ1-5, with TRBD1 matching over 8 bases. The CDR3 extends over 16 amino acids. With 4 bases clipped from V and 3 bases from J, the junction kept 8 bases outside the gene matches. Germline CDR1 LNHDA, CDR2 SQIVND (reference sequence). The CDR3 coding sequence is TGTGCCAGTAGTACCCGGGACAGGTTCTTCAATCAGCCCCAGCATTTT. Amino acids: CASSTRDRFFNQPQHF.

The DNA of the CDR3 is TGTGCCAGCAGCCCGACTGGGCTAGCCGAACAAGAGACCCAGTACTTC. Its protein product is CASSPTGLAEQETQYF. The genes are TRBV7-2 and TRBJ2-5, with D tentatively TRBD2 (5 bases). Per the germline V gene, CDR1 is SGHTA and CDR2 is FQGNSA. The CDR3 is made up of 16 amino acids. V was clipped by 5 bases and J by 2 bases, with 18 bases between them.

The chain joins TRBV7-2 to TRBJ1-5; D unclear. CDR1 SGHTA and CDR2 FQGNSA come from the germline V gene. The CDR3 extends over 13 amino acids. The ends were cut back, 1 base at V and 6 bases at J, with 7 bases in the middle. CDR3 residues: CASSLGQAQPQHF. In DNA form, the CDR3 reads TGTGCCAGCAGCTTAGGTCAGGCTCAGCCCCAGCATTTT.

J is TRBJ1-1 and V is TRBV5-1; D not resolved. Trimming stripped 6 bases from V and 5 bases from J, with 14 bases between. This CDR3 spans 13 amino acids. Germline assignment: CDR1 SGHRS and CDR2 YFSETQ. The CDR3 DNA reads TGCGCCAGCACCCCCCTTGCAGGAACTGAAGCTTTCTTT. Translated: CASTPLAGTEAFF.

The chain carries TRBV30 and TRBJ1-1; tentatively, D is TRBD1 (6 bases). The CDR3 totals 12 residues. V lost 4 bases to trimming and J lost 5 bases, with 11 bases between them. Per the germline V gene, CDR1 is GTSNPN and CDR2 is SVGIG (reference sequence). In DNA form, the CDR3 reads TGTGCCTGGACAGGGGTTTCGACTGAAGCTTTCTTT. Translating gives CAWTGVSTEAFF.

The chain has TRBV4-2 and TRBJ2-5; TRBD2 aligns across 9 bases. The CDR3 runs to 17 residues. J was trimmed by 4 bases and V by 0 bases; bases with no gene match: 9. The V gene's germline CDR1 is LGHNA and CDR2 YNFKEQ. The chain's CDR3 is CASSQDGGGRAGETQYF. CDR3 sequence (DNA): TGTGCCAGCAGCCAAGATGGCGGCGGGAGGGCCGGAGAGACCCAGTACTTC.

To note about this clone: The junction does not match germline at one end; this may be a read error. V and J are TRBV7-7 and TRBJ2-1; 15 nucleotides line up with TRBD2. The germline V gene encodes CDR1 SSHAT and CDR2 FNYEAQ (reference sequence). The CDR3 spans 15 residues. CDR3 nucleotide sequence: TGTGCTAGCAGCTTCGGGACTAGCGGGGGGAATGAGCAGTTCTTC. As protein: CASSFGTSGGNEQFF. Full variable domain (missing parts from reference TRBV7-7 and TRBJ2-1): GAGVSQSPRYKVTKRGQDVTLRCDPISSHATLYWYQQALGQGPEFLTYFNYEAQPDKSGLPSDRFSAERPEGSISTLTIQRTEQRDSAMYRCASSFGTSGGNEQFFGPGTRLTVL.

The chain's CDR3 is CSVEVWAGGSNEQFF. In DNA, the CDR3 is TGCAGCGTTGAAGTCTGGGCGGGAGGGAGCAATGAGCAGTTCTTC. The V gene is TRBV29-1, the J gene TRBJ2-1; 9 bases line up with TRBD2. The length of the CDR3 is 15 residues. The V gene end was trimmed by 1 base and the J gene end by 6 bases; junction bases not matched to a gene: 7. Per the germline V gene, CDR1 is SQVTM and CDR2 is ANQGSEA.

The rearrangement joins TRBV28 to TRBJ2-7; no firm D call. The germline V gene has CDR1 MDHEN and CDR2 SYDVKM. The CDR3 has 14 amino acids. Trimming took off 4 bases at V and 1 base at J, with 11 bases between the two ends. The CDR3 loop is CASSSWSRSYEQYF. The CDR3 DNA reads as TGTGCCAGCAGTTCGTGGTCCCGGTCCTACGAGCAGTACTTC.

The V gene is TRBV9, the J gene TRBJ2-7; the D gene is possibly TRBD2 (6 bases). V lost 4 bases and J lost 6, with 20 bases in between. Germline V gives CDR1 SGDLS, CDR2 YYNGEE. The CDR3 sequence is 15 residues long. This CDR3 is CASSPRGGSRREQYF. The CDR3 region has the DNA TGTGCCAGCAGCCCCAGAGGAGGGAGTAGACGCGAGCAGTACTTC.

The rearrangement uses TRBV15 and TRBJ2-7, with 9 bases that match TRBD2. The junction had 15 bases not matched to a gene; V was cut back by 3 bases and J by 3 bases. The germline V gene encodes CDR1 LNHNV and CDR2 YYDKDF (reference sequence). The CDR3 sequence is 18 residues long. The CDR3 coding sequence is TGTGCCACCAGCAGTACCCACGGGGTGGCGGGAGGGCTCTACGAGCAGTACTTC. Protein sequence: CATSSTHGVAGGLYEQYF. Looking up the rest from reference TRBV15 and TRBJ2-7 gives the full variable domain: DAMVIQNPRYQVTQFGKPVTLSCSQTLNHNVMYWYQQKSSQAPKLLFHYYDKDFNNEADTPDNFQSRRPNTSFCFLDIRSPGLGDTAMYLCATSSTHGVAGGLYEQYFGPGTRLTVT.

The V call is TRBV7-3, the J call TRBJ2-1; no clear D. The germline V and J ends were trimmed by 5 bases and 9 bases, with 8 bases remaining between them. The CDR3 spans 11 residues. The germline V gene has CDR1 SGHTA and CDR2 FQGTGA. The CDR3 here is CASSRSLEQFF. In nucleotides, the CDR3 is TGTGCCAGCAGCCGTAGTCTTGAGCAGTTCTTC.

J is TRBJ2-1 and V is TRBV12-5, with D tentatively TRBD2 (6 bases). This CDR3 is 15 amino acids long. Germline V gene data show CDR1 as LGHNT and CDR2 as FRNRAP. V shed 3 bases and J shed 7 bases, with 16 bases lying between them. CDR3 nucleotide sequence: TGTGCTAGTGGTTTCCCTCCCCTAGGAGGGAATGAGCAGTTCTTC. Protein product: CASGFPPLGGNEQFF.

The chain links TRBV6-6 to TRBJ1-6; D uncertain. V lost 2 bases, J lost 10 bases, and 12 bases lay in between. In germline, CDR1 is MNHNY, CDR2 SVGAGI (reference sequence). The CDR3 spans 14 residues. The CDR3 here is CASSYPGSESPLHF. For the CDR3, the DNA is TGTGCCAGCAGTTACCCGGGGTCGGAGTCACCCCTCCACTTT.

The chain couples TRBV11-2 to TRBJ2-5; weak D call: TRBD2 (5 bases). The CDR3 contains 14 residues. V lost 1 base to trimming and J lost 4 bases, with 10 bases between them. Germline CDR1 is SGHAT and CDR2 is FQNNGV. CDR3: CASSLGPAGETQYF. For the CDR3, the DNA is TGTGCCAGCAGCTTAGGACCTGCGGGAGAGACCCAGTACTTC.

This chain links TRBV6-1 with TRBJ1-5, with a weak D call TRBD1 (5 bases). Between the trimmed V and J ends, which lost 2 bases and 6 bases, there was a span of 5 bases. Germline V gene sequence: CDR1 MNHNS, CDR2 SASEGT. This CDR3 region has 12 residues. The CDR3: CASSERGQPQHF. In DNA, the CDR3 is TGTGCCAGCAGTGAAAGGGGTCAGCCCCAGCATTTT.

The chain combines TRBV15 with TRBJ1-2; 9 nucleotides agree with TRBD1. The CDR3 runs to 16 residues. J gave up 7 bases and V 3 bases, and 12 bases lay outside the gene matches. Germline CDR1 is LNHNV and CDR2 is YYDKDF (reference sequence). As DNA, the CDR3 is TGTGCCACCAGCAGCCTGACCGGGACAGGGATTGTTGGCTACACCTTC. Residues: CATSSLTGTGIVGYTF.

The V call is TRBV4-1, the J call TRBJ2-5; possible D gene TRBD2, 6 bases. The ends were cut back, 4 bases at V and 2 bases at J, with 8 bases in the middle. The germline V gene encodes CDR1 MGHRA and CDR2 YSYEKL. This CDR3 spans 13 amino acids. The CDR3 sequence: CASSLGRQETQYF. CDR3 sequence (DNA): TGCGCCAGCAGCCTCGGGAGACAAGAGACCCAGTACTTC.

The V gene is TRBV11-2, the J gene TRBJ1-2; TRBD1 is a possible D gene (6 bases). Trimming pared 1 base from V and 7 bases from J, leaving 10 bases between. The CDR3 consists of 13 residues. Germline values: CDR1 SGHAT, CDR2 FQNNGV. This chain's CDR3 is CASSLGRGFGYTF. CDR3 DNA sequence: TGTGCCAGCAGCTTAGGAAGGGGGTTTGGCTACACCTTC. Filled out from reference TRBV11-2 and TRBJ1-2, the complete variable domain reads EAGVAQSPRYKIIEKRQSVAFWCNPISGHATLYWYQQILGQGPKLLIQFQNNGVVDDSQLPKDRFSAERLKGVDSTLKIQPAKLEDSAVYLCASSLGRGFGYTFGSGTRLTVV.